This T cell receptor (beta chain) was sequenced for a study of OX40 agonist ivuxolimab in advanced cancers. Study at large: The drug used for patients, ivuxolimab, was an agonistic anti-OX40 (CD134) antibody.

Findings and limits, study-wide: Certain nonresponding patients likewise had low normalized T-cell clonal expansion. Researchers did not establish what antigens the expanded peripheral T cells target.

Note on this clone: Antigen: not known.

Trimming removed 4 bases at V and 3 bases at J, with 11 bases between. CDR1 SGHRS and CDR2 YFSETQ come from the germline V gene. The length of the CDR3 is 13 residues. TCRdb's copy holds only in-frame clones and misses some; the assay was immunoSEQ multiplex PCR. The sample holds about 100,000 clones, roughly 92% seen once. The sequencing here drew on CD4+ or CD8+ T cells sorted from blood, taken in a trial of the OX40 agonist ivuxolimab. The chain recombines TRBV5-1 with TRBJ2-7, with D perhaps TRBD1 or TRBD2 (5 bases each). The sequence derives from an adult with an advanced solid tumor such as melanoma, head and neck, liver or kidney cancer. The CDR3 loop reads CASSPGANYEQYF. The CDR3 DNA reads TGCGCCAGCAGCCCCGGGGCGAACTACGAGCAGTACTTC.